These T cell receptor beta chains were read from a single sample in a study of Ad26.COV2.S vaccination and SARS-CoV-2 variants. Sequencing was performed with immunoSEQ multiplex PCR; in TCRdb, only in-frame clones are kept and a portion is missing. The table lists under 600,000 clones, nearly 90% of them singletons, with 1.5% to 2% in the top ten. This specimen was peripheral blood, taken in a trial of Ad26.COV2.S vaccine versus placebo. The receptors were sampled from a person between 18 and 65 years old who received the Ad26.COV2.S COVID-19 vaccine or a placebo. Each CDR3 is given with its conserved first and last residue. The order of the fields is D gene, clone size, J gene, V gene, CDR3 DNA, CDR3 protein. A D gene is named only where the DNA matches it firmly. A row's size may be missing; if present it is once, few, many or a size class.

TRBD2,NA,TRBJ2-3,TRBV7-9,TGTGCCAGCAGCTTATTGGATCTAGCGGGGTCTAGCACAGATACGCAGTATTTT,CASSLLDLAGSSTDTQYF
NA,NA,TRBJ2-7,TRBV3-1/TRBV3-2,TGTGCCAGCAGCCAAGAGGGGGGCGGGAGTACATACGAGCAGTACTTC,CASSQEGGGSTYEQYF
NA,once,TRBJ1-5,TRBV6-2/TRBV6-3,TGTGCCAGCAGTTACGTCCGGGGGTCCGGTTATCAGCCCCAGCATTTT,CASSYVRGSGYQPQHF
NA,NA,TRBJ1-1,TRBV6-5,TGTGCCAGCAGTCGGGGGGGCCCTGAAGCTTTCTTT,CASSRGGPEAFF
NA,NA,TRBJ2-7,TRBV11-1,TGTGCCAGCAGCTTAATCAGGTCCTACGAGCAGTACTTC,CASSLIRSYEQYF
TRBD2,NA,TRBJ2-1,TRBV2,TGTGCCAGCAAGGGAACTAGCGGGGGAGTCTCCTACAATGAGCAGTTCTTC,CASKGTSGGVSYNEQFF
NA,NA,TRBJ2-1,TRBV30,TGTGCCTGGAGAGGCACTAGCTCGGTTAATCACCAGTTCTTC,CAWRGTSSVNHQFF
TRBD1,once,TRBJ1-1,TRBV6-5,TGTGCCAGCAGTCCCCAGACAGGGGGCCACACTGAAGCTTTCTTT,CASSPQTGGHTEAFF
TRBD2,few,TRBJ2-3,TRBV10-3,TGTGCCACTCGACTAGCAGACACAGATACGCAGTATTTT,CATRLADTDTQYF
NA,NA,TRBJ2-7,TRBV3-1/TRBV3-2,TGTGCCAGCAGCTCCCCAGGGACTGGACGCGAATACGAGCAGTACTTC,CASSSPGTGREYEQYF
TRBD1,NA,TRBJ1-5,TRBV9,TGTGCCAGCAGCAGCGATGCCGGGACAGGGGACATCAATCAGCCCCAGCATTTT,CASSSDAGTGDINQPQHF
NA,NA,TRBJ2-3,TRBV7-2,TGTGCCAGCAGCGATCCGGTGGGCCTCACAGATACGCAGTATTTT,CASSDPVGLTDTQYF
NA,NA,TRBJ2-1,TRBV29-1,TGCAGCGTTGAAACTTCCTACAATGAGCAGTTCTTC,CSVETSYNEQFF
NA,NA,TRBJ2-3,TRBV5-4,TGTGCCAGCAGCTCGGCCAAAGGGTGGAATACGCAGTATTTT,CASSSAKGWNTQYF
NA,NA,TRBJ2-1,TRBV19,TGTGCCAGTACCCCCAGATCGGCTGGGAGATACAATGAGCAGTTCTTC,CASTPRSAGRYNEQFF
TRBD1,NA,TRBJ1-2,TRBV18,TGTGCCAGCTCACTACAGGGGCAGGAAGGCTACACCTTC,CASSLQGQEGYTF
NA,NA,TRBJ1-2,TRBV25-1,TGTGCCAGCAGTGAACAGGCTCTTAACTATGGCTACACCTTC,CASSEQALNYGYTF
TRBD1,NA,TRBJ2-5,TRBV9,TGTGCCAGCAGCACCACAGGGGAGCAAGAGACCCAGTACTTC,CASSTTGEQETQYF
NA,NA,TRBJ1-2,TRBV6-2/TRBV6-3,TGTGCCAGCAGTTATGGACCGAACTATGGCTACACCTTC,CASSYGPNYGYTF
TRBD1,NA,TRBJ1-3,TRBV28,TGTGCCAGCAGCCCATTGCGGACAGGGGGTTCCAAAATCACCATATATTTT,CASSPLRTGGSKITIYF
NA,NA,TRBJ1-2,TRBV12-3/TRBV12-4,TGTGCCAGCAGGACTCAAGAGCTGGATGGCTACACCTTC,CASRTQELDGYTF
TRBD1,NA,TRBJ1-5,TRBV24-1,TGTGCCACCAGTGGTCCGGGACAGGGGTTTCAGCCCCAGCATTTT,CATSGPGQGFQPQHF
NA,NA,TRBJ1-3,TRBV5-1,TGCGCCAGCAGCTTTGGGGGTACAGGTTGGGGCGGAAACACCATATATTTT,CASSFGGTGWGGNTIYF
TRBD1,NA,TRBJ2-7,TRBV15,TGTGCCACCAGCATCGGGACAGCTCCTTCCTACGAGCAGTACTTC,CATSIGTAPSYEQYF
NA,NA,TRBJ1-5,TRBV28,TGTGCCAGCAGTGTGAAGGGGCTAGCTCTGCATTTT,CASSVKGLALHF
TRBD1,NA,TRBJ1-4,TRBV7-2,TGTGCCAGCAGCGCCTCGGGACAGGGAGCAGAAAAACTGTTTTTT,CASSASGQGAEKLFF
NA,NA,TRBJ1-2,TRBV24-1,TGTGCCACCAGTGATTCTGTTCAGGATGGCTACACCTTC,CATSDSVQDGYTF
NA,NA,TRBJ1-3,TRBV15,TGTGCCACCAGCAGCGGGGGGGGCTCTGGAAACACCATATATTTT,CATSSGGGSGNTIYF